One and the same sample provided the 19 T cell receptor beta chains below, sequenced in a study of response to subunit inactivated influenza vaccine. From the RT-PCR reads, TCRdb called clonotypes with MiXCR, one entry per CDR3 protein. The sample holds hundreds of thousands of distinct CDR3 sequences, approximately 15% seen once. This specimen was CD4+ T cells sorted from PBMCs, taken less than 30 months after vaccination. These receptors came from a man between 50 and 69 years old who received an inactivated influenza vaccine.

This clonotype was counted a few times. V is TRBV20-1 and J is TRBJ2-2, with 13 positions matching TRBD2. This CDR3 region has 13 residues. CDR1 is DFQATT, CDR2 SNEGSKA, per germline (reference sequence). The trim removed 6 bases at V and 5 bases at J, leaving 0 bases unmatched. This chain's CDR3 is CSAGLAGTGELFF. The CDR3 DNA reads as TGCAGTGCGGGACTAGCGGGAACCGGGGAGCTGTTTTTT.

This clonotype appeared once. The chain carries TRBV19 and TRBJ2-7, with 10 bases matching TRBD1. The CDR3 has 17 amino acids. With V trimmed by 3 bases and J by 3 bases, 11 bases remained unmatched. Germline V gene lookup returns CDR1 LNHDA and CDR2 SQIVND (reference sequence). The CDR3 reads CASSMMGVGQGVYEQYF. The CDR3, as DNA: TGTGCCAGTAGTATGATGGGTGTCGGACAGGGGGTCTACGAGCAGTACTTC.

Many counts were recorded for this clonotype. The chain carries TRBV18 and TRBJ1-1; a possible D gene is TRBD1 (5 bases). Germline V gene lookup returns CDR1 KGHSH and CDR2 LQKENI. The CDR3 loop spans 15 amino acids. V lost 7 bases, J lost 4 bases, and 19 bases lay in between. The CDR3 region is CASFPSTGTLTEAFF. The CDR3 DNA reads TGTGCCAGCTTTCCGAGTACCGGGACGCTCACTGAAGCTTTCTTT. Full variable domain (outside the CDR3, taken from reference TRBV18 and TRBJ1-1): NAGVMQNPRHLVRRRGQEARLRCSPMKGHSHVYWYRQLPEEGLKFMVYLQKENIIDESGMPKERFSAEFPKEGPSILRIQQVVRGDSAAYFCASFPSTGTLTEAFFGQGTRLTVV.

V usage is TRBV20-1 and J usage is TRBJ2-7; D uncertain. The germline V and J ends were trimmed by 0 bases and 0 bases, with 12 bases remaining between them. Looked up from germline, CDR1 is DFQATT and CDR2 is SNEGSKA (reference sequence). The CDR3 totals 15 residues. In nucleotides, the CDR3 is TGCAGTGCTAGAGATCTCGGTCAGAGCTCCTACGAGCAGTACTTC. Its translation is CSARDLGQSSYEQYF.

This clonotype was found a few times. This chain uses TRBV18 with TRBJ1-1; 12 nucleotides align to TRBD1. The CDR3 length is 16 residues. CDR1 is KGHSH and CDR2 is LQKENI in the germline V gene. Unmatched junction bases numbered 11, after V lost 5 bases and J lost 7 bases. The CDR3 nucleotides read TGTGCCAGCTCAGCCGGGACAGGGGGCGCGAGGGGTGAAGCTTTCTTT. Translating it yields CASSAGTGGARGEAFF.

V usage is TRBV12-3 or TRBV12-4 and J usage is TRBJ2-7; D not resolved. With 8 bases removed from V and 6 bases from J, the gap between germline ends came to 14 bases. This CDR3 spans 12 amino acids. The CDR3 DNA reads as TGTGCCAGCTCCCTGGGCCCTAGCGAGCAGTACTTC. Residues: CASSLGPSEQYF.

This clonotype turned up a few times. The chain couples TRBV5-1 to TRBJ2-3; D remains unclear. V dropped 1 base and J dropped 0 bases, with 6 bases sitting between them. Germline CDR1 and CDR2: SGHRS and YFSETQ. The CDR3 has 14 amino acids. The CDR3 bases are TGCGCCAGCAGCTTGCAAGCGAGCACAGATACGCAGTATTTT. This sequence encodes CASSLQASTDTQYF. The full variable domain, with the rest looked up from reference TRBV5-1 and TRBJ2-3, is KAGVTQTPRYLIKTRGQQVTLSCSPISGHRSVSWYQQTPGQGLQFLFEYFSETQRNKGNFPGRFSGRQFSNSRSEMNVSTLELGDSALYLCASSLQASTDTQYFGPGTRLTVL.

The chain combines TRBV6-1 with TRBJ2-6; perhaps TRBD1 as D (6 bases). The germline V gene encodes CDR1 MNHNS and CDR2 SASEGT. This CDR3 spans 16 amino acids. V shed 7 bases and J shed 0 bases, with 13 bases lying between them. The CDR3 region has the DNA TGTGCCAGCAAAGTGGACAGTTTCTCTGGGGCCAACGTCCTGACTTTC. This codes for CASKVDSFSGANVLTF.

This rearrangement joins TRBV7-9 to TRBJ1-3, with D tentatively TRBD1 (6 bases). The CDR3 covers 16 residues. Trimming pared 3 bases from V and 5 bases from J, leaving 17 bases between. The germline CDR1 and CDR2 sequences are SEHNR and FQNEAQ (reference sequence). DNA of the CDR3: TGTGCCAGCAGCTTCTTAGGTCGACAGGCCAGAAACACCATATATTTT. Translating gives CASSFLGRQARNTIYF.

This clonotype was detected ten times or more. This sequence joins TRBV5-1 and TRBJ1-4; perhaps TRBD1 as D (5 bases). This CDR3 has 15 amino acids. V was cut by 0 bases and J by 3 bases, with 9 bases left in between. Per germline, CDR1 SGHRS and CDR2 YFSETQ. The CDR3 region is CASSLDGTPNEKLFF. CDR3 coding DNA: TGCGCCAGCAGCTTGGACGGGACTCCTAATGAAAAACTGTTTTTT.

This clonotype was picked up many times. This rearrangement joins TRBV7-2 to TRBJ2-3, with D tentatively TRBD2 (6 bases). V shed 5 bases and J shed 3 bases, with 12 bases lying between them. Germline V gene sequence: CDR1 SGHTA, CDR2 FQGNSA. The CDR3 runs to 14 residues. CDR3 in DNA: TGTGCCAGCAGCCCTAGCGTGGCGACAGATACGCAGTATTTT. Its translation is CASSPSVATDTQYF. The full variable domain, its missing parts supplied by reference TRBV7-2 and TRBJ2-3, is GAGVSQSPSNKVTEKGKDVELRCDPISGHTALYWYRQSLGQGLEFLIYFQGNSAPDKSGLPSDRFSAERTGGSVSTLTIQRTQQEDSAVYLCASSPSVATDTQYFGPGTRLTVL.

V is TRBV6-1 and J is TRBJ2-4, with 10 bases that match TRBD2. Per the germline V gene, CDR1 is MNHNS and CDR2 is SASEGT. The CDR3 totals 16 residues. V trimming: 6 bases; J trimming: 8 bases; junction bases outside the gene matches: 13. DNA of the CDR3: TGTGCCAGCAGCTGGACTAGCGGAGGGGTGTCAGACATTCAGTACTTC. Amino acids: CASSWTSGGVSDIQYF.

This clonotype has only a few counts. The chain links TRBV4-1 to TRBJ2-1; TRBD2 aligns across 9 bases. V lost 4 bases to trimming and J lost 5 bases; unmatched junction nucleotides: 3. The germline CDR1 and CDR2 sequences are MGHRA and YSYEKL. CDR3 length equals 14 residues. CDR3 DNA sequence: TGCGCCAGCAGCCGCCGGACTAGCGACAATGAGCAGTTCTTC. It specifies CASSRRTSDNEQFF.

In this sample, this clonotype turned up once. The germline gene is not matched at one end of the junction; a read error may be the cause. The CDR3 loop reads CSARDQRDGYTF. CDR3 DNA sequence: TGCAGTGCCAGAGACCAACGGGATGGCTACACCTTC. The chain links TRBV20-1 to TRBJ1-2; D uncertain. Germline V CDR1 and CDR2: DFQATT, SNEGSKA (reference sequence). CDR3 length: 12 amino acids.

The rearrangement links TRBV6-2 or TRBV6-3 to TRBJ2-7, with D possibly being TRBD2 (6 bases). CDR1 is MNHEY, CDR2 SVGEGT, per germline. The CDR3 is made up of 13 amino acids. V was clipped by 7 bases and J by 2 bases, with 12 bases between them. In nucleotides, the CDR3 is TGTGCCAGCACGGGAGTCTCCACCTACGAGCAGTACTTC. Its translation is CASTGVSTYEQYF.

The chain is built from TRBV9 and TRBJ2-7; maybe TRBD2 (6 bases). Germline V gene sequence: CDR1 SGDLS, CDR2 YYNGEE. Trimming removed 2 bases from V and 7 bases from J, with 10 bases in between. CDR3 length equals 12 residues. The CDR3 loop is CASSVEGREQYF. The CDR3 DNA sequence: TGTGCCAGCAGCGTGGAGGGGCGAGAGCAGTACTTC.

The rearrangement uses TRBV12-3 or TRBV12-4 and TRBJ1-1, with D hard to call. V was clipped by 7 bases and J by 0 bases, with 12 bases between them. This CDR3 is 14 amino acids long. CDR3 nucleotides: TGTGCCAGCAAGGTGGGTCCACTGAACACTGAAGCTTTCTTT. Its protein product is CASKVGPLNTEAFF.

The rearrangement uses TRBV20-1 and TRBJ1-5; TRBD1 might be the D (6 bases). Germline V gives CDR1 DFQATT, CDR2 SNEGSKA (reference sequence). The CDR3 is 16 amino acids. Trimming removed 3 bases from V and 4 bases from J, with 19 bases in between. For the CDR3, the DNA is TGCAGTGCTAGCTGGACCGGCAGGGGAAGTAATCAGCCCCAGCATTTT. Translated, it gives CSASWTGRGSNQPQHF.

This clonotype was detected a few times. The V and J genes are TRBV7-8 and TRBJ2-7; 10 nucleotides agree with TRBD1. V lost 5 bases and J lost 0; bases outside the gene matches: 4. The CDR3 is 15 residues long. Germline values: CDR1 SGHVS, CDR2 FQNEAQ. CDR3 residues: CASSATGGFSYEQYF. The CDR3 DNA is TGTGCCAGCAGCGCGACAGGGGGCTTCTCCTACGAGCAGTACTTC.